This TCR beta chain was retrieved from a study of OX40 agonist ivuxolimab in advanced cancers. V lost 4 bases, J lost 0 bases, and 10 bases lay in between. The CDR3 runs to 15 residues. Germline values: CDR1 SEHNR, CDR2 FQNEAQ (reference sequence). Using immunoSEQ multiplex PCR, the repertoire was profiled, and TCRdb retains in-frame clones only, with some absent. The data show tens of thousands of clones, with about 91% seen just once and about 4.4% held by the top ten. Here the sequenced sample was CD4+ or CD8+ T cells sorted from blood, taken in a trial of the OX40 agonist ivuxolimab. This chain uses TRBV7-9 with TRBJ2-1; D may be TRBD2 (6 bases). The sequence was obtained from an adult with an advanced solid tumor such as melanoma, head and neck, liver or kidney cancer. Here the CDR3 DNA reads TGTGCCAGCAGCTATAAGCGGGTCTCCTACAATGAGCAGTTCTTC. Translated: CASSYKRVSYNEQFF.